The 15 T cell receptor beta chains below come from one sample, sequenced in a study of blood T cells in healthy people across ages. A second PCR, run for about 7 to 11 cycles, used a sample-barcoded 5' primer plus a J-beta primer mix. MiXCR was run by TCRdb on the 5' RACE reads, yielding one entry per CDR3 protein. The sample carries some 690,000 distinct CDR3 sequences, around a fifth recorded once. Sequences were obtained from blood. These receptors originate from a man aged 65 to 79 in good health.

This rearrangement joins TRBV20-1 to TRBJ2-3, with a possible D match to TRBD1 (6 bases). Germline CDR1 and CDR2: DFQATT and SNEGSKA (reference sequence). V dropped 0 bases and J dropped 2 bases, with 15 bases sitting between them. The CDR3 runs to 16 residues. The chain's CDR3 is CSARDRLRGTTDTQYF. In DNA, the CDR3 is TGCAGTGCTAGAGATAGATTAAGGGGGACCACAGATACGCAGTATTTT.

Ten or more counts support this clonotype. For the CDR3, the DNA is TGTGCCAGCTCACCAACTACTTCAGGGGGCAGCACCGGGGAGCTGTTTTTT. This translates into CASSPTTSGGSTGELFF. This chain connects TRBV18 to TRBJ2-2; 8 positions agree with TRBD1. There are 17 residues in the CDR3. Germline CDR1 is KGHSH and CDR2 is LQKENI. Trimming at V came to 2 bases and at J to 4 bases, leaving 9 bases not matched to a gene. Complete variable domain (other parts from reference TRBV18 and TRBJ2-2): NAGVMQNPRHLVRRRGQEARLRCSPMKGHSHVYWYRQLPEEGLKFMVYLQKENIIDESGMPKERFSAEFPKEGPSILRIQQVVRGDSAAYFCASSPTTSGGSTGELFFGEGSRLTVL.

The J gene is TRBJ2-2, the V gene TRBV7-2; tentatively, D is TRBD2 (6 bases). Germline lookup yields CDR1 SGHTA and CDR2 FQGNSA. The CDR3 spans 16 residues. The V end lost 3 bases, the J end lost 1 base, and 12 bases lay between the germline ends. The CDR3 spells CASSLNGAGNTGELFF. Here the CDR3 DNA reads TGTGCCAGCAGCTTGAATGGAGCGGGGAACACCGGGGAGCTGTTTTTT. Together with reference TRBV7-2 and TRBJ2-2, the CDR3 gives the full variable domain: GAGVSQSPSNKVTEKGKDVELRCDPISGHTALYWYRQSLGQGLEFLIYFQGNSAPDKSGLPSDRFSAERTGGSVSTLTIQRTQQEDSAVYLCASSLNGAGNTGELFFGEGSRLTVL.

The V call is TRBV7-6, the J call TRBJ1-2; TRBD1 matches at 8 bases. This CDR3 comprises 13 residues. After removal of 4 bases from V and 5 bases from J, the junction contained 3 bases not matched to a gene. CDR1 and CDR2 from the germline V gene are SGHVS and FNYEAQ. This CDR3 reads CASSSGQDYGYTF. CDR3 coding DNA: TGTGCCAGCAGCTCGGGACAGGATTATGGCTACACCTTC.

This chain uses TRBV6-1 with TRBJ1-1; D may be TRBD1 (6 bases). The CDR3 is 12 amino acids. CDR1 is MNHNS and CDR2 is SASEGT in the germline V gene. V was cut by 4 bases and J by 11 bases, with 14 bases left in between. Here the CDR3 DNA reads TGTGCCAGCAGTGGTCAAGGGGGTGGGGCTTTCTTT. Protein sequence: CASSGQGGGAFF.

This clonotype has more than one count but fewer than ten. The V and J genes are TRBV18 and TRBJ2-7; no definite D call. This CDR3 contains 11 residues. Germline V CDR1 and CDR2: KGHSH, LQKENI. The germline V and J ends were trimmed by 6 bases and 5 bases, with 8 bases remaining between them. CDR3 DNA: TGTGCCAGCTCCCGATCAAACGAGCAGTACTTC. This gives the protein CASSRSNEQYF. The variable domain in full, completed from reference TRBV18 and TRBJ2-7, reads NAGVMQNPRHLVRRRGQEARLRCSPMKGHSHVYWYRQLPEEGLKFMVYLQKENIIDESGMPKERFSAEFPKEGPSILRIQQVVRGDSAAYFCASSRSNEQYFGPGTRLTVT.

The chain recombines TRBV3-1 with TRBJ1-2, with TRBD1 identical over 8 bases. CDR3 size: 12 residues. With 10 bases clipped from V and 4 bases from J, the junction kept 5 bases outside the gene matches. Looked up from germline, CDR1 is LGHDT and CDR2 is YNNKEL (reference sequence). The CDR3 nucleotides are TGTGCCACAGGACAGGGTAGCTATGGCTACACCTTC. Translating gives CATGQGSYGYTF.

This clonotype was found a few times. The CDR3 is CASSSTGAQGGRAFF. CDR3 DNA sequence: TGTGCCAGCAGTTCGACGGGGGCGCAGGGTGGGCGAGCTTTCTTT. The rearrangement uses TRBV12-3 or TRBV12-4 and TRBJ1-1, with D maybe TRBD1 (6 bases). This CDR3 region has 15 residues. Trimming removed 4 bases at V and 10 bases at J, with 22 bases between.

With regard to this clonotype: One junction end disagrees with the germline gene, perhaps due to a read error. The chain employs TRBV5-1 and TRBJ1-1; TRBD1 aligns across 7 bases. This CDR3 region has 12 residues. Germline CDR1 SGHRS, CDR2 YFSETQ. The CDR3 loop reads CASSSDTGETLF. The DNA of the CDR3 is TGCGCCAGCAGCTCGGATACAGGGGAAACCCTCTTT. The whole variable domain, remainder taken from reference TRBV5-1 and TRBJ1-1, is KAGVTQTPRYLIKTRGQQVTLSCSPISGHRSVSWYQQTPGQGLQFLFEYFSETQRNKGNFPGRFSGRQFSNSRSEMNVSTLELGDSALYLCASSSDTGETLFGQGTRLTVV.

The chain combines TRBV6-2 or TRBV6-3 with TRBJ2-5; D tentatively fits TRBD1 or TRBD2 (5 bases each). With the DNA end fitting TRBJ2-7 better, the J assignment may be wrong. This CDR3 is built from 13 residues. Germline V gene sequence: CDR1 MNHEY, CDR2 SVGEGT. Here the CDR3 DNA reads TGTGCCGGCAGTTTTATGGGGGAGCTCGAGCAGTACGTC. Amino acids: CAGSFMGELEQYV.

The CDR3 loop is CASSEATGLITEAFF. In DNA form, the CDR3 reads TGTGCCAGCAGCGAGGCGACAGGGCTGATTACTGAAGCTTTCTTT. V gene TRBV6-5 combines with J gene TRBJ1-1, with TRBD1 matching 7 bases. J gave up 5 bases and V 6 bases, and 12 bases lay outside the gene matches. The CDR3 loop spans 15 amino acids. Germline loops: CDR1 MNHEY, CDR2 SVGAGI.

This clonotype was picked up one time. This chain links TRBV20-1 with TRBJ2-7, with 11 bases identical to TRBD2. The germline gives CDR1 DFQATT, CDR2 SNEGSKA (reference sequence). V shed 6 bases and J 3 bases; nucleotides not matched to a gene: 7. This CDR3 contains 14 residues. The CDR3 sequence: CSASTSGGSYEQYF. The CDR3 nucleotides read TGCAGTGCGAGTACTAGCGGGGGTAGCTACGAGCAGTACTTC.

The CDR3 region is CSARAMNTEAFF. The CDR3 bases are TGCAGTGCTAGAGCCATGAACACTGAAGCTTTCTTT. J is TRBJ1-1 and V is TRBV20-1, with unresolved D. In germline, CDR1 is DFQATT, CDR2 SNEGSKA (reference sequence). The length of the CDR3 is 12 residues. V shed 1 base and J shed 0 bases, with 3 bases lying between them.

The V and J genes are TRBV7-9 and TRBJ2-1; D tentatively fits TRBD1 or TRBD2 (5 bases each). The germline V and J ends were trimmed by 3 bases and 6 bases, with 12 bases remaining between them. The CDR3 totals 14 residues. CDR1 is SEHNR and CDR2 is FQNEAQ in the germline V gene (reference sequence). The CDR3 sequence: CASSLVGAANEQFF. As DNA, the CDR3 is TGTGCCAGCAGCTTGGTCGGGGCAGCCAATGAGCAGTTCTTC.

The chain employs TRBV20-1 and TRBJ1-4, with 7 bases that match TRBD1. After removal of 2 bases from V and 1 base from J, the junction contained 1 base not matched to a gene. This CDR3 has 14 residues. Germline V gene sequence: CDR1 DFQATT, CDR2 SNEGSKA (reference sequence). CDR3 sequence (DNA): TGCAGTGCTAGACGACAGGGAACTAATGAAAAACTGTTTTTT. It yields the protein CSARRQGTNEKLFF.